A selection of T cell receptor beta chains follows, all from one sample in a study of Ad26.COV2.S vaccination and SARS-CoV-2 variants. Profiled with immunoSEQ multiplex PCR; TCRdb holds only in-frame clones, not every one. The sample records roughly 380,000 clones, around 86% being singletons. The starting material was peripheral blood, obtained in a trial of Ad26.COV2.S vaccine versus placebo. These receptors were taken from a person aged 18-60 years who received the Ad26.COV2.S COVID-19 vaccine or a placebo. The CDR3 runs from the conserved cysteine through the conserved F or W. Rows may omit the clone size; those that give it use once, few, many or a size class.

V gene	J gene	clone size	CDR3 protein
TRBV5-6	TRBJ2-7	-	CASSTSYEQYF
TRBV19	TRBJ1-2	-	CASRGTVNYGYTF
TRBV9	TRBJ1-3	-	CASSPKGRGQGPPESGNTIYF
TRBV5-4	TRBJ2-2	-	CASRRDTGELFF
TRBV27	TRBJ2-7	-	CASRTGTAHSYEQYF
TRBV7-9	TRBJ1-1	-	CASSRPQTDLNTEAFF
TRBV4-3	TRBJ2-2	-	CASSQDRNTGELFF
TRBV6-6	TRBJ2-7	-	CASSPHDGPEGEQYF
TRBV19	TRBJ1-2	-	CASSIVGKENYGYTF
TRBV4-2	TRBJ1-1	-	CASSPEGGWANTEAFF
TRBV25-1	TRBJ2-7	-	CASSAPILGHMAVWDF
TRBV10-3	TRBJ2-5	-	CAISGGPRVETQYF
TRBV6-1	TRBJ1-1	-	CASSESRGRRGIEAFF
TRBV4-3	TRBJ2-2	-	CASSQAGTGAGGELFF
TRBV7-9	TRBJ2-1	-	CASSLAGLAGGIHNEQFF
TRBV5-6	TRBJ2-1	-	CASSGSEQRGEQFF
TRBV6-5	TRBJ1-4	-	CASSYSSVNNEKLFF
TRBV3-1/TRBV3-2	TRBJ1-5	-	CASSQEGEGVLQPQHF
TRBV2	TRBJ1-3	-	CASSEPRVGTRSGNTIYF
TRBV14	TRBJ2-3	once	CASSQDRGTDTQYF
TRBV19	TRBJ2-4	-	CASSNLALDFPKNIQYF
TRBV30	TRBJ1-2	-	CAWSGGAGGYTF
TRBV6-5	TRBJ2-7	-	CASSYGQGTYEQYF
TRBV5-1	TRBJ1-2	-	CASSLAYRRANYGYTF
TRBV27	TRBJ2-7	-	CASSSRRQGSYEQYF
TRBV7-2	TRBJ1-3	-	CASSFSRNTIYF
TRBV19	TRBJ2-2	-	CASRWTGDNTGELFF
TRBV5-1	TRBJ1-4	once	CASSLVGANEKLFF
TRBV9	TRBJ1-4	-	CASSPQGGTNEKLFF
TRBV6-6	TRBJ1-1	-	CASSYTGIGQGIGAFF
TRBV15	TRBJ1-6	-	CATSSLLQGLRSPLHF
TRBV27	TRBJ2-7	-	CASKRAGGYEQYF
TRBV14	TRBJ1-2	-	CASSQVDGYGYTF
TRBV7-9	TRBJ2-5	-	CASSLGGSGTVVPYF
TRBV7-3	TRBJ2-1	-	CASTLEGGPSSYNEQFF
TRBV23-1	TRBJ2-7	once	CASSQSNDRIGYEQYF
TRBV25-1	TRBJ2-1	-	CATYSGVGNEQFF
TRBV19	TRBJ1-5	-	CASSIDSGLSNQPQHF
TRBV9	TRBJ2-5	-	CASSYRGLEETQYF
TRBV29-1	TRBJ1-2	-	CSVSRVTGYTF
TRBV6-1	TRBJ1-2	-	CASSEWGQGLFGYTF
TRBV30	TRBJ1-1	-	CAWSEGTPNTEAFF
TRBV15	TRBJ1-2	-	CATVPAEGSYGYTF
TRBV30	TRBJ1-1	-	CAWSVATGGLTRAFF
TRBV9	TRBJ2-2	-	CASSVYAPGVAGELFF
TRBV11-2	TRBJ2-7	-	CASSNGLAGDYEQYF
TRBV11-2	TRBJ2-1	-	CASSLRQGGDEQFF
TRBV5-1	TRBJ1-6	-	CASSLRINSPLHF
TRBV19	TRBJ1-2	-	CASSITGGQVGTF
TRBV25-1	TRBJ1-6	-	CASSEALSHSPLHF
TRBV5-1	TRBJ1-5	few	CASSYWAGQPQHF
TRBV5-6	TRBJ2-7	-	CASSSGDSGLHEQYF